This entry features one T cell receptor (beta chain) sequence. The sample is drawn from a study of shared T cell receptors in the human thymus. Deletions cut 3 bases from V and 4 bases from J, with 13 bases between. The germline gives CDR1 SGDLS, CDR2 YYNGEE. The CDR3 is 15 residues long. Sequencing used immunoSEQ multiplex PCR; TCRdb keeps in-frame clones, though not all of them. The sample shows some 760,000 clones, 70% to 90% of them seen only once. This same sample was also taken into another study, of human thymus T cells. Per that paper: Resections that were taken during corrective heart surgery supplied the thymus tissue. Apparent bias marked the V and J gene usage of thymic and blood repertoires.

The receptor was isolated from a girl in the first two years of life with a congenital heart defect. The chain recombines TRBV9 with TRBJ1-4; perhaps TRBD1 as D (5 bases). The specimen was thymocytes. The CDR3 is CASSAKPGLNEKLFF. The CDR3, as DNA: TGTGCCAGCAGCGCTAAACCGGGACTTAATGAAAAACTGTTTTTT.